This T cell receptor beta chain was sequenced during a study of T cell responses to AZD1222 COVID-19 vaccine. Germline V gene sequence: CDR1 SGHRS, CDR2 YFSETQ. Trimming removed 7 bases from V and 3 bases from J, with 7 bases in between. The CDR3 has 11 amino acids. This clone was recorded only once. Antigen unknown. The table came from immunoSEQ multiplex PCR; TCRdb's copy has only in-frame clones and leaves some out. The data show about 160,000 clones, around nine tenths seen once. Study-wide points: AZD1222 recipients seropositive at baseline numbered only five to seven.

The rearrangement links TRBV5-1 to TRBJ1-1; possible D gene TRBD1, 5 bases. Sequenced here: peripheral blood, sampled on day 0 of AZD1222 vaccination. The source is an adult in good health. The CDR3 loop reads CASGGDTEAFF. The CDR3 DNA reads as TGCGCCAGCGGGGGGGACACTGAAGCTTTCTTT. Supplemented by reference TRBV5-1 and TRBJ1-1, the full variable domain reads KAGVTQTPRYLIKTRGQQVTLSCSPISGHRSVSWYQQTPGQGLQFLFEYFSETQRNKGNFPGRFSGRQFSNSRSEMNVSTLELGDSALYLCASGGDTEAFFGQGTRLTVV.